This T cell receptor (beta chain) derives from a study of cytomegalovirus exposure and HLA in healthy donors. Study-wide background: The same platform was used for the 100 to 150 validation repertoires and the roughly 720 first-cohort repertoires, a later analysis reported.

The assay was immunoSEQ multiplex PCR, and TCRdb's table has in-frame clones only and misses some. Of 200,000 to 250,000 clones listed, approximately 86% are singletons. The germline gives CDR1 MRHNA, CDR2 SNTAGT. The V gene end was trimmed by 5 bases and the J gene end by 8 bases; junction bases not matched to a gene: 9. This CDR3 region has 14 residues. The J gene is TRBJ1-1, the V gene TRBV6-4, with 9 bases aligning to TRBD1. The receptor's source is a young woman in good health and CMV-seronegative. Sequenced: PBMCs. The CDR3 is CASSNLPGQGEAFF. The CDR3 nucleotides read TGTGCCAGCAGTAACTTGCCGGGACAGGGAGAAGCTTTCTTT.